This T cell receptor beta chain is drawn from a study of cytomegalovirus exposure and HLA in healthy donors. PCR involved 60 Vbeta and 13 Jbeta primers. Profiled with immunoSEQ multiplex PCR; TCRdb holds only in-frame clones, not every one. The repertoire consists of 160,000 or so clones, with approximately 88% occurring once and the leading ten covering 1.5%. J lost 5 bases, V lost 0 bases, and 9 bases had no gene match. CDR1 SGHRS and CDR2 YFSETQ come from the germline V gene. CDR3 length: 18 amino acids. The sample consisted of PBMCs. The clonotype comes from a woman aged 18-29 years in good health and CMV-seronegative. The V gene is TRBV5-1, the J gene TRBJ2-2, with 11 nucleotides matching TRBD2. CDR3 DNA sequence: TGCGCCAGCAGCTTGGCCGGTAGCGGGGGGGCCAGGACCGGGGAGCTGTTTTTT. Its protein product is CASSLAGSGGARTGELFF.